This TCR beta chain was captured in a study of blood T cell repertoires in COVID-19. The overall study: Samples came from the United States, Italy and Spain, spanning acute and convalescent COVID-19. Nucleic acid was either cDNA or gDNA, and it came from T cells, B-cell-depleted T cells, or PBMCs.

Per the study methods: Amplification of reference gene primers provided the estimated nucleated cell counts. Using immunoSEQ multiplex PCR, the repertoire was profiled, and TCRdb retains in-frame clones only, with some absent. V and J calls and clone size follow that table, whereas D and trimming were derived from the DNA. The sample lists 100,000 to 130,000 clones; roughly 90% were seen once. The CDR3 consists of 16 residues. Germline V gene data show CDR1 as SGHRS and CDR2 as YFSETQ. V shed 0 bases and J shed 1 base, with 11 bases lying between them. The chain couples TRBV5-1 to TRBJ1-5, with D possibly TRBD1 on 5 matching bases. The sequenced material came from peripheral blood. The receptor's source is a man aged 40-49 years with active or convalescent COVID-19. CDR3 in amino acids: CASSLAGGASNQPQHF. CDR3 coding DNA: TGCGCCAGCAGCTTGGCAGGAGGGGCCAGCAATCAGCCCCAGCATTTT.